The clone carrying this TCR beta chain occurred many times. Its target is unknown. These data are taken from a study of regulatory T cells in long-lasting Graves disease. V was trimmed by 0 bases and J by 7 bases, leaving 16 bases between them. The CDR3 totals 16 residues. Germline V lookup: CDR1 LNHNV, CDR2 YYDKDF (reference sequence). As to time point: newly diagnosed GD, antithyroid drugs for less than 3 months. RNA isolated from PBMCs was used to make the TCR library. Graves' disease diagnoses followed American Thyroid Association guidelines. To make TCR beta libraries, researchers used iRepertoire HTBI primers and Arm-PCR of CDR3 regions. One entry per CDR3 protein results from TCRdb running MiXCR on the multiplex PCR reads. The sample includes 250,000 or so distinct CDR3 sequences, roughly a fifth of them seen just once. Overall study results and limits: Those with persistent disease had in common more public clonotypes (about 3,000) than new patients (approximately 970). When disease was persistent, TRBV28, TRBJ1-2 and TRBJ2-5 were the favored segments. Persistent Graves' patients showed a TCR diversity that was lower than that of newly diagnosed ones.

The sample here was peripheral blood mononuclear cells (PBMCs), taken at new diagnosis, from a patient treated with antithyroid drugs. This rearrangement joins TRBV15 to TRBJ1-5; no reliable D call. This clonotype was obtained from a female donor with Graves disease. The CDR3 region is CATSRDKGMARQPQHF. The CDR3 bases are TGTGCCACCAGCAGAGATAAGGGTATGGCACGGCAGCCCCAGCATTTT. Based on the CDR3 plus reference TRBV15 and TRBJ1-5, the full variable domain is DAMVIQNPRYQVTQFGKPVTLSCSQTLNHNVMYWYQQKSSQAPKLLFHYYDKDFNNEADTPDNFQSRRPNTSFCFLDIRSPGLGDTAMYLCATSRDKGMARQPQHFGDGTRLSIL.